This is a list of T cell receptor beta chains from one sample in a study of CD4+ T cells in melanoma. Using immunoSEQ multiplex PCR, the repertoire was profiled, and TCRdb retains in-frame clones only, with some absent. The sample shows about 140,000 clones, 85% to 95% of them seen only once. Receptors were obtained from a human donor with melanoma. CDR3s include the opening cysteine and the closing phenylalanine or tryptophan. Each record gives: D gene, J gene, clone size, CDR3 length, V gene, CDR3 DNA, CDR3 protein. A D gene is named only where the DNA matches it firmly. Not every row has a clone size; where given, it reads once, few, many or a size class.

d_gene: .; j_gene: TRBJ1-5; abundance: .; len: 16; v_gene: TRBV19; CDR3nt: TGTGCCAGTAGACCTCTCGTCGCAGTTAGCAATCAGCCCCAGCATTTT; CDR3aa: CASRPLVAVSNQPQHF
d_gene: TRBD1; j_gene: TRBJ1-5; abundance: .; len: 14; v_gene: TRBV12-5; CDR3nt: TGTGCTAGTGCCGCCGGGACAGCCAATCAGCCCCAGCATTTT; CDR3aa: CASAAGTANQPQHF
d_gene: TRBD1; j_gene: TRBJ1-4; abundance: .; len: 14; v_gene: TRBV5-1; CDR3nt: TGCGCCAGCAGTTCCGGGACAGGGGGTGAAAAACTGTTTTTT; CDR3aa: CASSSGTGGEKLFF
d_gene: .; j_gene: TRBJ1-5; abundance: .; len: 15; v_gene: TRBV9; CDR3nt: TGTGCCAGCAGCGTAGTTGGGGACACTGATCAGCCCCAGCATTTT; CDR3aa: CASSVVGDTDQPQHF
d_gene: .; j_gene: TRBJ1-6; abundance: .; len: 19; v_gene: TRBV30; CDR3nt: TGTGCCTGGTCTCGGGTAGGGAGGCCGTTGGGGTCCTATAATTCACCCCTCCACTTT; CDR3aa: CAWSRVGRPLGSYNSPLHF
d_gene: .; j_gene: TRBJ1-2; abundance: .; len: 14; v_gene: TRBV27; CDR3nt: TGTGCCAGCAGTTTATTCGGGGGAGGGGATGGCTACACCTTC; CDR3aa: CASSLFGGGDGYTF
d_gene: .; j_gene: TRBJ2-3; abundance: .; len: 15; v_gene: TRBV5-4; CDR3nt: TGTGCCAGCAGCTTAAATGCGGGTAGCACAGATACGCAGTATTTT; CDR3aa: CASSLNAGSTDTQYF
d_gene: TRBD2; j_gene: TRBJ2-3; abundance: .; len: 15; v_gene: TRBV18; CDR3nt: TGTGCCAGCTCAGCGCGGGGGGATAGCACAGATACGCAGTATTTT; CDR3aa: CASSARGDSTDTQYF
d_gene: .; j_gene: TRBJ1-6; abundance: few; len: 16; v_gene: TRBV7-9; CDR3nt: TGTGCCAGCAGCATATTCAGGGGTACATATAATTCACCCCTCCACTTT; CDR3aa: CASSIFRGTYNSPLHF
d_gene: TRBD1; j_gene: TRBJ1-4; abundance: .; len: 14; v_gene: TRBV7-6; CDR3nt: TGTGCCAGCAGCCCTCGGACAGGGCAGGGAAAACTGTTTTTT; CDR3aa: CASSPRTGQGKLFF
d_gene: .; j_gene: TRBJ1-2; abundance: .; len: 14; v_gene: TRBV6-5; CDR3nt: TGTGCCAGCAGTTACAGGGACCCCAACTATGGCTACACCTTC; CDR3aa: CASSYRDPNYGYTF
d_gene: .; j_gene: TRBJ1-4; abundance: once; len: 14; v_gene: TRBV10-1; CDR3nt: TGCGCCAGCAGTGAGACAGGAGACGGAGAAAAACTGTTTTTT; CDR3aa: CASSETGDGEKLFF
d_gene: .; j_gene: TRBJ2-7; abundance: once; len: 17; v_gene: TRBV23-1; CDR3nt: TGCGCCAGCAGTCCCTACCTCCCCGCGGCGGCGAACTACGAGCAGTACTTC; CDR3aa: CASSPYLPAAANYEQYF
d_gene: TRBD1; j_gene: TRBJ1-4; abundance: .; len: 14; v_gene: TRBV10-3; CDR3nt: TGTGCCATCGGTATGGGACAGGGATCTGACAACCTGTTTTTT; CDR3aa: CAIGMGQGSDNLFF
d_gene: .; j_gene: TRBJ1-6; abundance: .; len: 15; v_gene: TRBV2; CDR3nt: TGTGCCAGCAGCAAGACAGGAGCGGCCGATTCACCCCTCCACTTT; CDR3aa: CASSKTGAADSPLHF
d_gene: .; j_gene: TRBJ1-5; abundance: .; len: 15; v_gene: TRBV19; CDR3nt: TGTGCCAGTAGAAAACAGGGAAATAGCAATCAGCCCCAGCATTTT; CDR3aa: CASRKQGNSNQPQHF
d_gene: .; j_gene: TRBJ1-1; abundance: once; len: 14; v_gene: TRBV6-5; CDR3nt: TGTGCCAGCAGTTACTCTGGGGGGCGGACTGAAGCTTTCTTT; CDR3aa: CASSYSGGRTEAFF
d_gene: .; j_gene: TRBJ1-1; abundance: .; len: 17; v_gene: TRBV5-1; CDR3nt: TGCGCCAGCAGCGGCCCTCTGGGGGGAGCCGGGAACACTGAAGCTTTCTTT; CDR3aa: CASSGPLGGAGNTEAFF
d_gene: .; j_gene: TRBJ2-7; abundance: .; len: 13; v_gene: TRBV6-5; CDR3nt: TGTGCCAGCAGTTGGTCCCCCGGGAACGAGCAGTACTTC; CDR3aa: CASSWSPGNEQYF
d_gene: TRBD1; j_gene: TRBJ2-7; abundance: .; len: 14; v_gene: TRBV9; CDR3nt: TGTGCCAGCAGCGTGACAGGGTCGGACTACGAGCAGTACTTC; CDR3aa: CASSVTGSDYEQYF
d_gene: .; j_gene: TRBJ1-1; abundance: .; len: 14; v_gene: TRBV9; CDR3nt: TGTGCCAGCAGCGTAGTCGGGACGTTTACTGAAGCTTTCTTT; CDR3aa: CASSVVGTFTEAFF
d_gene: .; j_gene: TRBJ1-5; abundance: .; len: 14; v_gene: TRBV2; CDR3nt: TGTGCCAGCAGTGACGAACAGGGTGGACAGCCCCAGCATTTT; CDR3aa: CASSDEQGGQPQHF
d_gene: .; j_gene: TRBJ1-4; abundance: .; len: 14; v_gene: TRBV18; CDR3nt: TGTGCCAGCTCAGCCCGGGACTCTAATGAAAAACTGTTTTTT; CDR3aa: CASSARDSNEKLFF
d_gene: TRBD1; j_gene: TRBJ1-1; abundance: .; len: 16; v_gene: TRBV18; CDR3nt: TGTGCCAGCTCCCCCAGGGGGACAGGGTTGCTCACTGAAGCTTTCTTT; CDR3aa: CASSPRGTGLLTEAFF
d_gene: .; j_gene: TRBJ2-3; abundance: once; len: 16; v_gene: TRBV4-1; CDR3nt: TGCGCCAGCAGCCAGAGGACAGTGGGGGGCACAGATACGCAGTATTTT; CDR3aa: CASSQRTVGGTDTQYF
d_gene: .; j_gene: TRBJ1-1; abundance: .; len: 15; v_gene: TRBV6-1; CDR3nt: TGTGCCAGCAGTGAAGCAAGGCAGAGTAACACTGAAGCTTTCTTT; CDR3aa: CASSEARQSNTEAFF
d_gene: TRBD1; j_gene: TRBJ1-2; abundance: .; len: 13; v_gene: TRBV29-1; CDR3nt: TGCAGCGTTATACGACAGGGGGCGGAGGGCTACACCTTC; CDR3aa: CSVIRQGAEGYTF
d_gene: .; j_gene: TRBJ2-5; abundance: .; len: 17; v_gene: TRBV7-8; CDR3nt: TGTGCCAGCAGCTCAATAGGTAGCGGAACCTTACAAGAGACCCAGTACTTC; CDR3aa: CASSSIGSGTLQETQYF
d_gene: .; j_gene: TRBJ1-3; abundance: .; len: 14; v_gene: TRBV18; CDR3nt: TGTGCCAGCTCGGCCGGGACGGTCCCTGGAACCATATATTTT; CDR3aa: CASSAGTVPGTIYF
d_gene: .; j_gene: TRBJ2-1; abundance: .; len: 12; v_gene: TRBV6-6; CDR3nt: TGTGCCAGCAGCCCGGCGAGCAATGAGCAGTTCTTC; CDR3aa: CASSPASNEQFF
d_gene: TRBD1; j_gene: TRBJ1-5; abundance: .; len: 15; v_gene: TRBV28; CDR3nt: TGTGCCAGCAGTAACATACAGGGGTGGGGTCAGCCCCAGCATTTT; CDR3aa: CASSNIQGWGQPQHF
d_gene: .; j_gene: TRBJ2-1; abundance: .; len: 16; v_gene: TRBV11-2; CDR3nt: TGTGCCAGCAGCTTAGCGGGTCTAGTAGGCTCGACTAGGGGGTTCTTC; CDR3aa: CASSLAGLVGSTRGFF
d_gene: TRBD2; j_gene: TRBJ2-2; abundance: .; len: 16; v_gene: TRBV5-1; CDR3nt: TGCGCCAGCAGCTTGGATCCTAGCGGGGTCACCGGGGAGCTGTTTTTT; CDR3aa: CASSLDPSGVTGELFF